This section outlines one TCR beta chain sequence together with its context. This entry comes from a study of control samples from healthy donors and cancer patients. The assay was immunoSEQ multiplex PCR, and TCRdb's table has in-frame clones only and misses some. The sample yields about 140,000 clones, about 90% seen once. Trimming removed 6 bases from V and 4 bases from J, with 13 bases in between. Germline V CDR1 and CDR2: SNHLY, FYNNEI. The CDR3 is 14 residues long. The sequence came from a man aged 18-30 years in good health. The sample taken for sequencing was blood. The rearrangement joins TRBV2 to TRBJ1-3; the D is unclear. Written as DNA, the CDR3 is TGTGCCAGCAGCTCACAGTTGGAGGGAAACACCATATATTTT. The encoded protein is CASSSQLEGNTIYF. The complete variable domain, with remaining parts taken from reference TRBV2 and TRBJ1-3, reads EPEVTQTPSHQVTQMGQEVILRCVPISNHLYFYWYRQILGQKVEFLVSFYNNEISEKSEIFDDQFSVERPDGSNFTLKIRSTKLEDSAMYFCASSSQLEGNTIYFGEGSWLTVV.